The rows below give T cell receptor beta chains drawn from one sample of a study of beta chain features in type 1 diabetes. Sequenced by immunoSEQ multiplex PCR; TCRdb stores in-frame clones only, minus some. The sample shows hundreds of thousands of clones, over 25% of them seen only once. The sequencing sample was made of naive CD4+ T cells from blood. Every receptor here comes from a man in his late teens or twenties in good health. Each CDR3 is given with its conserved first and last residue. D genes are given only for firm matches. The listing skips clone size in some rows; elsewhere it reads once, few, many or a size class.

-,TRBJ1-2,TRBV5-6,TRBD1,CASIRDRTYGYTF,TGTGCCAGCATCCGGGACAGAACCTATGGCTACACCTTC
-,TRBJ1-2,TRBV30,TRBD1,CAWRPKGASDYGYTF,TGTGCCTGGAGGCCCAAGGGGGCGTCGGACTATGGCTACACCTTC
-,TRBJ1-2,TRBV7-2,-,CASSLAQKANYGYTF,TGTGCCAGCAGCTTAGCCCAGAAAGCTAACTATGGCTACACCTTC
-,TRBJ1-5,TRBV28,TRBD1,CASSPGTAHQPQHF,TGTGCCAGCAGTCCCGGGACAGCCCATCAGCCCCAGCATTTT
-,TRBJ1-4,TRBV30,-,CAWSAQALGEKLFF,TGTGCCTGGAGCGCCCAGGCGTTAGGTGAAAAACTGTTTTTT
-,TRBJ1-2,TRBV18,TRBD1,CASSPGQENYGYTF,TGTGCCAGCTCACCCGGACAGGAGAACTATGGCTACACCTTC
few,TRBJ2-6,TRBV9,-,CASSGRPWRSGANVLTF,TGTGCCAGCAGCGGCCGTCCGTGGAGATCTGGGGCCAACGTCCTGACTTTC
-,TRBJ2-3,TRBV5-1,TRBD2,CASSAGTSGDWTDTQYF,TGCGCCAGCAGTGCGGGGACTAGCGGGGACTGGACAGATACGCAGTATTTT
few,TRBJ2-7,TRBV15,TRBD1,CATSPRPPGQGAYEQYF,TGTGCCACCAGCCCCCGGCCTCCGGGACAGGGGGCGTACGAGCAGTACTTC
-,TRBJ2-2,TRBV29-1,-,CSVYGGLSGELFF,TGCAGCGTTTATGGGGGGCTAAGCGGGGAGCTGTTTTTT
-,TRBJ2-3,TRBV30,-,CAWSVRADGTDTQYF,TGTGCCTGGAGTGTCAGGGCGGACGGCACAGATACGCAGTATTTT
-,TRBJ2-7,TRBV29-1,-,CSAAQGKGPYEQYF,TGCAGCGCCGCCCAGGGAAAAGGCCCCTACGAGCAGTACTTC
-,TRBJ2-7,TRBV7-8,-,CASSLAAEAYEQYF,TGTGCCAGCAGCTTAGCTGCGGAAGCCTACGAGCAGTACTTC
-,TRBJ2-5,TRBV18,TRBD2,CASSPPTSVRETQYF,TGTGCCAGCTCACCACCGACTAGCGTAAGAGAGACCCAGTACTTC
few,TRBJ2-3,TRBV7-9,TRBD1,CASRLNTGVPDTQYF,TGTGCCAGCAGACTAAACACAGGGGTTCCAGATACGCAGTATTTT
-,TRBJ2-1,TRBV9,-,CASSATVSYNEQFF,TGTGCCAGCAGCGCGACTGTCTCCTACAATGAGCAGTTCTTC
many,TRBJ2-6,TRBV30,-,CAWAQWTGANVLTF,TGTGCCTGGGCCCAGTGGACGGGGGCCAACGTCCTGACTTTC